This TCR beta chain was captured by sequencing in a study of early T cells in non-severe SARS-CoV-2 infection. Background on the study: Bulk RNA taken from unsorted whole blood was sequenced, leaving chains unpaired.

Molecules of cDNA were individually given unique molecular identifiers that were attached to them. TCRdb re-derived calls from the 5' RACE reads in MiXCR, one entry per CDR3 protein. The sample consists of 45,000 to 70,000 distinct CDR3 sequences, roughly 10% of them appearing once. V was pared by 0 bases and J by 3 bases, with 9 bases between. The length of the CDR3 is 15 residues. Germline CDR1 KGHSH, CDR2 LQKENI. This clonotype was seen many times. The receptor's source is an adult who was a healthcare worker with PCR-confirmed SARS-CoV-2 infection or an uninfected control (not recorded which). The sequenced material came from whole blood. The chain carries TRBV18 and TRBJ1-5; the D gene is possibly TRBD1 (6 bases). The CDR3 spells CASSPPGQSNQPQHF. The CDR3 bases are TGTGCCAGCTCACCACCCGGACAGTCCAATCAGCCCCAGCATTTT.